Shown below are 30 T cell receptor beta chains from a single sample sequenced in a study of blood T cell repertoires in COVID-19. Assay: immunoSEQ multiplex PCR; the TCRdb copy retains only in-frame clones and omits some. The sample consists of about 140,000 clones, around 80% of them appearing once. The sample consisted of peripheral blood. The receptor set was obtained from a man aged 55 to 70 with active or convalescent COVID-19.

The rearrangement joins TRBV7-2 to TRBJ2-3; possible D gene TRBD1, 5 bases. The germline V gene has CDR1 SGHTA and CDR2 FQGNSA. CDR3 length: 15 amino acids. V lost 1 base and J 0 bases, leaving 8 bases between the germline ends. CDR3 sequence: CASSLGGFSTDTQYF. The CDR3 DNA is TGTGCCAGCAGCTTAGGGGGCTTTAGCACAGATACGCAGTATTTT.

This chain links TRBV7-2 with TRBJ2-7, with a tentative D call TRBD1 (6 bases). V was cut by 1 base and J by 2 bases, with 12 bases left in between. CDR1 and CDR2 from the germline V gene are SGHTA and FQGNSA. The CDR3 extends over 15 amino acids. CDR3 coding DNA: TGTGCCAGCAGCTTAGAGACAGGCCGGACCTACGAGCAGTACTTC. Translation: CASSLETGRTYEQYF.

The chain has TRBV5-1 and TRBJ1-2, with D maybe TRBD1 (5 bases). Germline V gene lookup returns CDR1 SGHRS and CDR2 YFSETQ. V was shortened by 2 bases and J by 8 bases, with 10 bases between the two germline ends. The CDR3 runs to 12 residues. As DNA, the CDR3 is TGCGCCAGCAGCTTTCAGGGTGACGGCTACACCTTC. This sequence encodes CASSFQGDGYTF.

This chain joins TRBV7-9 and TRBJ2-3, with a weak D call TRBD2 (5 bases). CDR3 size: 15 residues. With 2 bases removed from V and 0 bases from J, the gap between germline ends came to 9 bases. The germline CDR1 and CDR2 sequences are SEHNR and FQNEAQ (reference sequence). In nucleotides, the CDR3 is TGTGCCAGCAGCTTATTCCGGACTAGCACAGATACGCAGTATTTT. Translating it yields CASSLFRTSTDTQYF.

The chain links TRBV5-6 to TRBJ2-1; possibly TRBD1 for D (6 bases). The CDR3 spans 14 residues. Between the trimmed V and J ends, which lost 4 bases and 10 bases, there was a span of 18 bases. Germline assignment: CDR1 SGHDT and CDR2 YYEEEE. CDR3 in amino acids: CASSPDRDIGEQFF. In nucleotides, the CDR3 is TGTGCCAGCAGCCCCGACCGGGACATCGGGGAGCAGTTCTTC.

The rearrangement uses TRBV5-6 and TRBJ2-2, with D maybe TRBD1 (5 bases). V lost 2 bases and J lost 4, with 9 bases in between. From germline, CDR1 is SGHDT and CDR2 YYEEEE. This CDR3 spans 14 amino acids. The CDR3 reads CASSFSRVTGELFF. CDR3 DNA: TGTGCCAGCAGCTTTAGCAGGGTCACCGGGGAGCTGTTTTTT.

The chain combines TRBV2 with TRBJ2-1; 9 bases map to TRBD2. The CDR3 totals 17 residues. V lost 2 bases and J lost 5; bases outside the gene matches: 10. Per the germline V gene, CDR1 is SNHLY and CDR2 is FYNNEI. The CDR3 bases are TGTGCCAGCAGTGAACGGCGTCTAGCGGGATCAGACAATGAGCAGTTCTTC. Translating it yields CASSERRLAGSDNEQFF.

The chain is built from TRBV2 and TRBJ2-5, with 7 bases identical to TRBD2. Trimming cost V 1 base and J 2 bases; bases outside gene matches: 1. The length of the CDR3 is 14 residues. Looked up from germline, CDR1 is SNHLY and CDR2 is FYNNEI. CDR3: CASSEVSGQETQYF. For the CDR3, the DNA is TGTGCCAGCAGTGAAGTTAGCGGGCAAGAGACCCAGTACTTC.

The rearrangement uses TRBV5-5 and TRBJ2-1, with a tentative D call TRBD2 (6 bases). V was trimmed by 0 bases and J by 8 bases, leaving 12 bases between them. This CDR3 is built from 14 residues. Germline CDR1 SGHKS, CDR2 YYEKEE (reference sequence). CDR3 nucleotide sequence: TGTGCCAGCAGCTTGGTTACGGGAGAGGATGAGCAGTTCTTC. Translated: CASSLVTGEDEQFF.

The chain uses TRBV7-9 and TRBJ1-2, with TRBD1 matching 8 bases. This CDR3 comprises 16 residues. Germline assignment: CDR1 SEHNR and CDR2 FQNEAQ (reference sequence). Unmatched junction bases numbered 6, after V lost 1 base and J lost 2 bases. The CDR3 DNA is TGTGCCAGCAGCTTAGGGCAGGGGGCGCGGAACTATGGCTACACCTTC. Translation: CASSLGQGARNYGYTF.

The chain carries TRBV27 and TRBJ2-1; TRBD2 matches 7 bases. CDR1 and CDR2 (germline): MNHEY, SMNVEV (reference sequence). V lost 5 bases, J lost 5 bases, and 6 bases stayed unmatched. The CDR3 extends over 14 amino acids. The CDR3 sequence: CASSHSGGNNEQFF. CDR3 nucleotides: TGTGCCAGCAGTCATTCGGGAGGTAACAATGAGCAGTTCTTC.

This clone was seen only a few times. The CDR3 sequence is CASSEGQGFPSNTEAFF. The DNA of the CDR3 is TGTGCCAGCAGTGAGGGACAGGGGTTCCCCTCGAACACTGAAGCTTTCTTT. The rearrangement links TRBV6-2 or TRBV6-3 to TRBJ1-1; 10 positions match TRBD1. Trimming cost V 5 bases and J 1 base; bases outside gene matches: 10. The CDR3 is 17 residues long. Germline V gene sequence: CDR1 MNHEY, CDR2 SVGEGT.

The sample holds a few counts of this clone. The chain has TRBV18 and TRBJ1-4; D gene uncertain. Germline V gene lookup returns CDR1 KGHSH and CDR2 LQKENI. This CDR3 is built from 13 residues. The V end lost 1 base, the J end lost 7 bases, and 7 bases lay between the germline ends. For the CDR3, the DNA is TGTGCCAGCTCACCACGGGAGACTGAAAAACTGTTTTTT. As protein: CASSPRETEKLFF.

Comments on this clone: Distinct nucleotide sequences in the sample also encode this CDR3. The CDR3 is CASSLGQGGYGYTF. CDR3 DNA sequence: TGTGCCAGTAGTCTGGGACAGGGCGGCTATGGCTACACCTTC. The V call is TRBV19, the J call TRBJ1-2; TRBD1 matches 9 bases. Germline V CDR1 and CDR2: LNHDA, SQIVND (reference sequence). The ends lost 5 bases at V and 4 bases at J; junction bases unmatched: 5. The CDR3 consists of 14 residues.

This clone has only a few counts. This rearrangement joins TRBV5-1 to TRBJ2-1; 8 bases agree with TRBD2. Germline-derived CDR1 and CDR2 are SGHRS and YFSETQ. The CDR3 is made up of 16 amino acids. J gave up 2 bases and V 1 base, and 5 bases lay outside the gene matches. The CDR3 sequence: CASSLRIGRAYNEQFF. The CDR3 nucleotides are TGCGCCAGCAGCTTGCGTATCGGGAGGGCCTACAATGAGCAGTTCTTC.

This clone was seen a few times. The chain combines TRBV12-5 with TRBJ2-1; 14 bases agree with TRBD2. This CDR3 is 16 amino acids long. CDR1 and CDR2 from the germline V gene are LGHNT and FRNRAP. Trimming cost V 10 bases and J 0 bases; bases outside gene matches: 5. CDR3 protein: CATGLAGVYSYNEQFF. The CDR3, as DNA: TGTGCTACGGGACTAGCGGGAGTTTACTCCTACAATGAGCAGTTCTTC.

CDR3 bases: TGTGCCAGCAGCCCCGATACTTATAATGAAAAACTGTTTTTT. Residues: CASSPDTYNEKLFF. This chain joins TRBV7-7 and TRBJ1-4; unclear D gene. The CDR3 contains 14 residues. Germline V gene sequence: CDR1 SSHAT, CDR2 FNYEAQ (reference sequence). V gave up 5 bases and J gave up 4 bases, with 11 bases separating them.

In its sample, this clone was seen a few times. CDR3 nucleotide sequence: TGCGCCAGCAGCTTGGATGCTAGTGGCTACGAGCAGTACTTC. Translating it yields CASSLDASGYEQYF. The chain joins TRBV5-1 to TRBJ2-7; no clear D gene. Per germline, CDR1 SGHRS and CDR2 YFSETQ. The CDR3 extends over 14 amino acids. Trimming left V 0 bases short and J 3 bases short, with 10 bases between.

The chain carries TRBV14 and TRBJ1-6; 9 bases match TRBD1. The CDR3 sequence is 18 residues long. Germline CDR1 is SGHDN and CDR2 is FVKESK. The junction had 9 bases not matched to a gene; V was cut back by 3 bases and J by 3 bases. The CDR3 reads CASSHRDRANNYNSPLHF. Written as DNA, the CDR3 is TGTGCCAGCAGCCACAGGGACAGGGCAAACAACTATAATTCACCCCTCCACTTT.

CDR3 residues: CASSLTNERGTYEQYV. As DNA, the CDR3 is TGTGCCAGCAGTTTAACGAACGAGCGGGGTACCTACGAGCAGTACGTC. The V and J genes are TRBV27 and TRBJ2-7; 7 bases fit TRBD2. This CDR3 spans 16 amino acids. Germline trimming cut 2 bases from V and 2 bases from J; bases unmatched to any gene: 9. From germline, CDR1 is MNHEY and CDR2 SMNVEV (reference sequence).

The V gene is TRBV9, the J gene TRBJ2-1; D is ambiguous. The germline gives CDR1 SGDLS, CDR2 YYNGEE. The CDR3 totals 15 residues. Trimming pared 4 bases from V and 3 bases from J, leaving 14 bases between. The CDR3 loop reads CASSPSSENYNEQFF. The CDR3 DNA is TGTGCCAGCAGCCCCTCCAGCGAGAACTACAATGAGCAGTTCTTC.

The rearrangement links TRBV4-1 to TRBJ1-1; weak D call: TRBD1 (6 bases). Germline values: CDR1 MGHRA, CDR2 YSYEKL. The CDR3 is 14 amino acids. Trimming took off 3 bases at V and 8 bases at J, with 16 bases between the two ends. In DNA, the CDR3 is TGCGCCAGCAGCCACCGCCAACAAACAGGGGAAGCTTTCTTT. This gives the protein CASSHRQQTGEAFF.

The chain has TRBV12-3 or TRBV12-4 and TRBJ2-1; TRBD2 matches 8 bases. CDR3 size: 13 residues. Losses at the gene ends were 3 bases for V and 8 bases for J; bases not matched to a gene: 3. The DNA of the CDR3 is TGTGCCAGCAGTTTTCGGGAGGGTTATGAGCAGTTCTTC. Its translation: CASSFREGYEQFF.

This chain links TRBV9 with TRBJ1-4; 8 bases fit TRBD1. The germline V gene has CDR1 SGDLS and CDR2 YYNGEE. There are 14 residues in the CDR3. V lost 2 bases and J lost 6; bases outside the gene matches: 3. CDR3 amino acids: CASSVQGADEKLFF. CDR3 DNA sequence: TGTGCCAGCAGCGTCCAGGGGGCGGATGAAAAACTGTTTTTT. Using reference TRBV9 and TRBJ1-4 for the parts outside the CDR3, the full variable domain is DSGVTQTPKHLITATGQRVTLRCSPRSGDLSVYWYQQSLDQGLQFLIQYYNGEERAKGNILERFSAQQFPDLHSELNLSSLELGDSALYFCASSVQGADEKLFFGSGTQLSVL.

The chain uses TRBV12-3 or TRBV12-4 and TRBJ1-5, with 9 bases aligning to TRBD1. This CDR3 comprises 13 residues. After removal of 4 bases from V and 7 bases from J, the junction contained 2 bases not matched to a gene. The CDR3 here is CASSWTGDQPQHF. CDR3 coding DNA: TGTGCCAGCAGTTGGACAGGGGACCAGCCCCAGCATTTT.

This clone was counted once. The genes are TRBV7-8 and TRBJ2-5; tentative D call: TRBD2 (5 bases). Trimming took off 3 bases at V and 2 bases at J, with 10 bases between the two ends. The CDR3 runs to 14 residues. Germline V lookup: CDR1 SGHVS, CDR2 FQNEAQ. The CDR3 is CASSFFEGQETQYF. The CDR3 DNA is TGTGCCAGCAGCTTCTTCGAGGGACAAGAGACCCAGTACTTC.

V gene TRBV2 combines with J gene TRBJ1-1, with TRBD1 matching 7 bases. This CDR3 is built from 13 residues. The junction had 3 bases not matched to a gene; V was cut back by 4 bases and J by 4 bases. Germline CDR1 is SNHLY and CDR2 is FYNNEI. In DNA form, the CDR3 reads TGTGCCAGCAGTGGACAGGGCCGCACTGAAGCTTTCTTT. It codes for CASSGQGRTEAFF.

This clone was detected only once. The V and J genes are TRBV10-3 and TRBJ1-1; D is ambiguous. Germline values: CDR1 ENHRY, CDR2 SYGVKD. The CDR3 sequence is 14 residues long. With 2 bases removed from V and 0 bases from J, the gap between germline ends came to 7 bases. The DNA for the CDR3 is TGTGCCATCAGTGAGGGTAGAATGAACACTGAAGCTTTCTTT. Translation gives CAISEGRMNTEAFF.

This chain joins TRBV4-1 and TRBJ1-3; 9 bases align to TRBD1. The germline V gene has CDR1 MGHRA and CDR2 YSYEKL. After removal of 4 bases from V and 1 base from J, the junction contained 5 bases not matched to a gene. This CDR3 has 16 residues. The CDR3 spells CASSLEGQGSGNTIYF. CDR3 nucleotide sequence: TGCGCCAGCAGCCTAGAGGGACAGGGATCTGGAAACACCATATATTTT.

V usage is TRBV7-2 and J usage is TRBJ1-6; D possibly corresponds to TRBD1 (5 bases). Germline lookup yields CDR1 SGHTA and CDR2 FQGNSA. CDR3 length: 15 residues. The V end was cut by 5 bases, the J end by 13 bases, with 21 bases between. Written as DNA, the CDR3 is TGTGCCAGCAGCCAACGGACACGGGCGGTTTCGCCCCTCCACTTT. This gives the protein CASSQRTRAVSPLHF.